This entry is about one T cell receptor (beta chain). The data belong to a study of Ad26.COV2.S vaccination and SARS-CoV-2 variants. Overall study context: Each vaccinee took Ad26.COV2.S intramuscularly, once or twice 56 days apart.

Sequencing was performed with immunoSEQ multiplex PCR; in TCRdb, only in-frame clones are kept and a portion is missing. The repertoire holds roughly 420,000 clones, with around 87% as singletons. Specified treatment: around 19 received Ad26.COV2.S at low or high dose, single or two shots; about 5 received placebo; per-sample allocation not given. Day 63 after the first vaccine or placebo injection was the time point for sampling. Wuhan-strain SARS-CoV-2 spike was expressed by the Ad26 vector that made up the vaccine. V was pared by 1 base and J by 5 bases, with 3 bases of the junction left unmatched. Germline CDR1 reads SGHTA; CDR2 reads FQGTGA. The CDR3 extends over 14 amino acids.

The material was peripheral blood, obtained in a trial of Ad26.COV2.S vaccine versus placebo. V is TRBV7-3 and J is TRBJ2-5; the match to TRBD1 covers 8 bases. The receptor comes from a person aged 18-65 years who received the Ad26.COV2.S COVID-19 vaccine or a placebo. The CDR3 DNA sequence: TGTGCCAGCAGCTTAAACAGGGGGATGGAGACCCAGTACTTC. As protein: CASSLNRGMETQYF.